These 16 T cell receptor beta chains originate from one sample sequenced in a study of blood T cell repertoires in COVID-19. Some clones are missing from TCRdb's copy, which holds only in-frame ones; the method was immunoSEQ multiplex PCR. In the table there are about 280,000 clones, under 90% of which are singletons. Sequencing was done on a sample of peripheral blood. The receptors derive from a man in his fifties with acute or convalescent COVID-19.

The chain couples TRBV30 to TRBJ2-3; no definite D call. Trimming removed 2 bases from V and 0 bases from J, with 9 bases in between. CDR1 is GTSNPN and CDR2 is SVGIG in the germline V gene (reference sequence). This CDR3 comprises 14 residues. This CDR3 is CAWSPGFSTDTQYF. In nucleotides, the CDR3 is TGTGCCTGGAGTCCCGGTTTCAGCACAGATACGCAGTATTTT.

The chain joins TRBV5-1 to TRBJ2-2; 16 nucleotides match TRBD2. With 4 bases clipped from V and 7 bases from J, the junction kept 16 bases outside the gene matches. Germline V gene lookup returns CDR1 SGHRS and CDR2 YFSETQ. The CDR3 consists of 20 residues. In DNA form, the CDR3 reads TGCGCCAGCAGCCTCCTCCCCGGGGGACTAGCGGGGGGGCTTGTCGGGGAGCTGTTTTTT. Protein sequence: CASSLLPGGLAGGLVGELFF.

In this sample, this clone turned up once. The chain employs TRBV10-3 and TRBJ1-2; 8 bases are shared with TRBD1. V was pared by 7 bases and J by 7 bases, with 8 bases of the junction left unmatched. Per germline, CDR1 ENHRY and CDR2 SYGVKD. This CDR3 is 13 amino acids long. The CDR3 loop reads CAITLDRASGYTF. The CDR3 DNA follows: TGTGCCATCACCCTGGACAGGGCGAGTGGCTACACCTTC.

The chain joins TRBV7-9 to TRBJ2-3; 11 bases match TRBD2. Germline values: CDR1 SEHNR, CDR2 FQNEAQ (reference sequence). This CDR3 spans 16 amino acids. Germline trimming cut 5 bases from V and 5 bases from J; bases unmatched to any gene: 9. CDR3 residues: CASSRRASGGLDTQYF. In DNA form, the CDR3 reads TGTGCCAGCAGCCGCCGGGCTAGCGGGGGGCTAGATACGCAGTATTTT.

This chain links TRBV11-1 with TRBJ1-6, with 7 bases that match TRBD1. V shed 6 bases, J shed 5 bases, and the junction held 4 bases outside the gene matches. The CDR3 has 14 residues. Per germline, CDR1 SGHAT and CDR2 FQDESV (reference sequence). The CDR3 loop reads CASRRDSDNSPLHF. The CDR3 DNA reads as TGTGCCAGCAGGAGGGACAGCGATAATTCACCCCTCCACTTT.

This rearrangement joins TRBV18 to TRBJ1-3; D not certain. CDR3 length: 14 residues. The V gene's germline CDR1 is KGHSH and CDR2 LQKENI. V lost 0 bases and J 1 base, leaving 4 bases between the germline ends. The CDR3 spells CASSPPLSGNTIYF. CDR3 in DNA: TGTGCCAGCTCACCACCCCTTTCTGGAAACACCATATATTTT.

The table lists this clone with a few counts. The chain recombines TRBV9 with TRBJ2-7; 7 nucleotides line up with TRBD1. The CDR3 has 12 residues. Germline V gene sequence: CDR1 SGDLS, CDR2 YYNGEE. The V segment lost 5 bases and the J segment 3 bases; nucleotides outside the gene matches: 2. The CDR3 reads CASRGQSYEQYF. Here the CDR3 DNA reads TGTGCCAGCAGGGGACAGAGCTACGAGCAGTACTTC.

V usage is TRBV7-9 and J usage is TRBJ2-5; no firm D call. Per the germline V gene, CDR1 is SEHNR and CDR2 is FQNEAQ (reference sequence). This CDR3 comprises 14 residues. V shed 1 base and J shed 4 bases, with 10 bases lying between them. CDR3 region: CASSLEFSTETQYF. The CDR3 DNA reads as TGTGCCAGCAGCTTAGAGTTTAGCACAGAGACCCAGTACTTC. The entire variable domain, with the rest obtained from reference TRBV7-9 and TRBJ2-5, is as follows: DTGVSQNPRHKITKRGQNVTFRCDPISEHNRLYWYRQTLGQGPEFLTYFQNEAQLEKSRLLSDRFSAERPKGSFSTLEIQRTEQGDSAMYLCASSLEFSTETQYFGPGTRLLVL.

The gene calls are TRBV12-3 or TRBV12-4 and TRBJ1-2, with 7 bases lining up with TRBD1. This CDR3 spans 13 amino acids. The V and J ends lost 6 bases and 6 bases, in that order; junction bases with no gene match: 7. In DNA, the CDR3 is TGTGCCAGCAGCCGGGACAGTATTCATGGCTACACCTTC. Protein product: CASSRDSIHGYTF.

The chain links TRBV12-3 or TRBV12-4 to TRBJ2-7; the D gene is possibly TRBD1 (6 bases). The CDR3 is made up of 13 amino acids. Trimming removed 3 bases at V and 7 bases at J, with 13 bases between. Here the CDR3 reads CASSFYGDIEQYF. DNA for the CDR3: TGTGCCAGCAGTTTCTATGGGGACATAGAGCAGTACTTC.

On this clone itself: This sample also contains other DNA sequences that code for the same CDR3. V is TRBV6-1 and J is TRBJ2-2, with D possibly being TRBD2 (5 bases). V was trimmed by 2 bases and J by 6 bases, leaving 10 bases between them. This CDR3 is built from 14 residues. Germline V gene sequence: CDR1 MNHNS, CDR2 SASEGT. This chain's CDR3 is CASSERAGAGELFF. Written as DNA, the CDR3 is TGTGCCAGCAGTGAACGGGCCGGGGCCGGGGAGCTGTTTTTT.

The V and J genes are TRBV11-2 and TRBJ1-1, with no clear D. The CDR3 sequence is 12 residues long. Trimming removed 5 bases at V and 6 bases at J, with 10 bases between. The V gene's germline CDR1 is SGHAT and CDR2 FQNNGV. The CDR3 loop reads CASSKEGPEAFF. Here the CDR3 DNA reads TGTGCCAGCAGCAAGGAGGGCCCTGAAGCTTTCTTT.

The chain combines TRBV25-1 with TRBJ2-1, with TRBD2 identical over 11 bases. This CDR3 comprises 13 residues. After removal of 8 bases from V and 9 bases from J, the junction contained 6 bases not matched to a gene. CDR1 and CDR2 (germline): MGHDK, SYGVNS. The CDR3 DNA is TGTGCCAGCTCGTTAGCGGGGGGGGCTGAGCAGTTCTTC. Its translation: CASSLAGGAEQFF.

CDR3: CASSLVGTGGAGPEAFF. The CDR3 DNA sequence: TGTGCCAGCAGCTTAGTGGGGACAGGGGGCGCGGGCCCTGAAGCTTTCTTT. This chain links TRBV7-9 with TRBJ1-1; 12 bases are shared with TRBD1. CDR3 length: 17 residues. Trimming cost V 1 base and J 6 bases; bases outside gene matches: 9. Germline values: CDR1 SEHNR, CDR2 FQNEAQ (reference sequence).

This clone was observed a single time. V is TRBV15 and J is TRBJ2-1; D call uncertain. With 7 bases removed from V and 6 bases from J, the gap between germline ends came to 10 bases. CDR3 length: 12 amino acids. Germline CDR1 is LNHNV and CDR2 is YYDKDF (reference sequence). The CDR3 here is CATTRGRNEQFF. The CDR3 DNA is TGTGCCACCACCCGCGGCCGCAATGAGCAGTTCTTC.

The rearrangement uses TRBV3-1 (or the pseudogene TRBV3-2) and TRBJ1-5, with a weak D call TRBD1 (5 bases). Germline values: CDR1 LGHDT, CDR2 YNNKEL (reference sequence). The CDR3 length is 13 residues. With 1 base removed from V and 5 bases from J, the gap between germline ends came to 6 bases. In nucleotides, the CDR3 is TGTGCCAGCAGCCAAGCGGGGGATCAGCCCCAGCATTTT. Translated, it gives CASSQAGDQPQHF.